The present T cell receptor beta chain was sequenced within a study of human T cells and chemical hapten exposure. Study processing details: A typical sample had approximately 93,000 TCRs, with about 23,224 to 750,000 overall. Via MiXCR, TCRdb re-called the RACE reads, giving one row per CDR3 protein. TCRdb, rather than the study authors, made the V and J calls. The data contain about 40,000 distinct CDR3 sequences, approximately 3.4% of them singletons. The germline V gene encodes CDR1 LNHDA and CDR2 SQIVND (reference sequence). Unmatched junction bases numbered 4, after V lost 5 bases and J lost 3 bases. The CDR3 length is 15 residues. Regarding time point: patch test 2, 6 weeks after DPC sensitization. The sample's treatment: therapeutic diphenylcyclopropenone sensitization with weekly scalp DPC.

The genes are TRBV19 and TRBJ2-2, with TRBD2 matching 9 bases. This sequence was found in a man aged 35 to 55 with alopecia areata. Some clones in this sample may be carry-over from other donors' samples. Sequenced here: whole blood, sampled in connection with sensitization to the hapten diphenylcyclopropenone (DPC). The CDR3 DNA is TGTGCCAGTAGTCCGACTAGCGGATACACCGGGGAGCTGTTTTTT. This sequence encodes CASSPTSGYTGELFF.